The T cell receptor beta chain described here comes from a study of T cells after somatic rescue of genetic block. Looked up from germline, CDR1 is SGHDN and CDR2 is FVKESK. This CDR3 is built from 17 residues. V was shortened by 0 bases and J by 8 bases, with 20 bases between the two germline ends. The method was immunoSEQ multiplex PCR; TCRdb's version includes in-frame clones alone and lacks a portion of them. The sample has roughly 58,000 clones, about 96% seen once. This TCR was sampled from a child less than two years old. Sequencing used peripheral blood mononuclear cells (PBMCs). The chain couples TRBV14 to TRBJ2-4; D is possibly TRBD2 (5 bases). The CDR3 loop is CASSQEIAREKSYIQYF. CDR3 DNA sequence: TGTGCCAGCAGCCAAGAAATTGCGAGGGAGAAAAGCTACATTCAGTACTTC.